This T cell receptor (beta chain) was captured by sequencing in a study of shared clonotypes between healthy human individuals. Study observations and caveats: Generation of non-shared clonotypes was less probable than generation of clonotypes shared by all four donors.

Positively selected for CCR7, the CD45RO-negative cells used as naive CD8 cells excluded terminally differentiated effector memory CD45RA+ cells. TCRdb's table, derived via immunoSEQ multiplex PCR, lists solely in-frame clones and lacks some. The sample has some 2,000,000 clones; less than 95% are singletons. Details on this clone: Its specificity is not known.

The source of this sequence is a man aged 18-30 years in good health. The source material was naive CD8+ T cells sorted from blood.

CDR3 sequence (DNA): TGTGCCAGCCACTATTGGGGGGTCGGGGCCCACGAGCAGTACTTC. Translated: CASHYWGVGAHEQYF. The J gene is TRBJ2-7, the V gene TRBV5-6; D is perhaps TRBD2 (6 bases). The CDR3 runs to 15 residues. Germline V gene sequence: CDR1 SGHDT, CDR2 YYEEEE. Trimming removed 7 bases at V and 5 bases at J, with 22 bases between.